This TCR beta chain emerged from a study of blood T cell repertoires in COVID-19. Across the study: Both acute and convalescent COVID-19 samples were obtained from the United States, Italy and Spain. From T cells, B-cell-depleted T cells, or PBMCs came the material, which was cDNA or gDNA.

Germline lookup yields CDR1 MNHEY and CDR2 SMNVEV (reference sequence). The CDR3 totals 13 residues. The V and J ends lost 6 bases and 1 base respectively, with 10 bases between them. Original processing methods: Amplifying reference gene primers gave estimates of nucleated cell counts. Only in-frame clones appear in the TCRdb table, and some are missing; sequencing was by immunoSEQ multiplex PCR. Clonal size and the V and J genes are those of that table, whereas D and trimming came from the DNA. The sample contains about 130,000 clones, 65% to 85% of which appear only once. The sample comprised peripheral blood. J is TRBJ2-7 and V is TRBV27; D gene uncertain. The receptor comes from a woman older than 75 with acute or convalescent COVID-19. Written as DNA, the CDR3 is TGTGCCAGCAGATATACGGGTTCCTACGAGCAGTACTTC. It codes for CASRYTGSYEQYF.